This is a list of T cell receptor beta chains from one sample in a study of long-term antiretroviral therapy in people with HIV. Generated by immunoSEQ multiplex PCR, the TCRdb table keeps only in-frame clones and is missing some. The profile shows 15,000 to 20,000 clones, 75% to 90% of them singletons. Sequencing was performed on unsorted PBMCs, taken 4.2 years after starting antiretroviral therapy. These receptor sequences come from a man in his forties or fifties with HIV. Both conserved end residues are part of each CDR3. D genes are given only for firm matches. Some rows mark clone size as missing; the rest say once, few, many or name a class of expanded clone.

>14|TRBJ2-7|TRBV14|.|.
TGTGCCAGCAGCCAAGATCGGATCTCATACGAGCAGTACTTC
CASSQDRISYEQYF
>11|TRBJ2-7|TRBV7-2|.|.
TGTGCCAGCAGCTTAGGGGACGAGCAGTACTTC
CASSLGDEQYF
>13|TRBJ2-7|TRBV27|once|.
TGTGCCAGCAGTTTCTCACGAGTGGGAGAGCAGTACTTC
CASSFSRVGEQYF
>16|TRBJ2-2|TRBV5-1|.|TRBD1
TGCGCCAGCAGCTTGAGGTGGACAGGGATGACCGGGGAGCTGTTTTTT
CASSLRWTGMTGELFF
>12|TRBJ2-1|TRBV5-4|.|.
TGTGCCAGCGCGGGGTCCTACAATGAGCAGTTCTTC
CASAGSYNEQFF
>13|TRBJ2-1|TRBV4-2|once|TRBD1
TGTGCCAGCAGCCATACAGGGGGCAATGAGCAGTTCTTC
CASSHTGGNEQFF
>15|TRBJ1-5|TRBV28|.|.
TGTGCCAGCTTACCCCTCCGGGGTAGCAATCAGCCCCAGCATTTT
CASLPLRGSNQPQHF
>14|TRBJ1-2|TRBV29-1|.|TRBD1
TGCAGCGTTTCCCCACAGGGGGCTGGCTATGGCTACACCTTC
CSVSPQGAGYGYTF
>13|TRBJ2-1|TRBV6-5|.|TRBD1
TGTGCCAGCAGGACGGGACAGGGGAATGAGCAGTTCTTC
CASRTGQGNEQFF
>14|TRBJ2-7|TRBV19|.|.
TGTGCCAGTAGTATGGGGTCGCCTACCTACGAGCAGTACTTC
CASSMGSPTYEQYF
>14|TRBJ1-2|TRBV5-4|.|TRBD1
TGTGCCAGCAGCGTGGGACAGGCTAACTATGGCTACACCTTC
CASSVGQANYGYTF
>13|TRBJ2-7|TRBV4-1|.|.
TGCGCCAGCAGCCAACTACTCAGGAGAGAGCAGTACTTC
CASSQLLRREQYF
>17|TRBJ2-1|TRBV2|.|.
TGTGCCAGCAGGTCCGAAGGGGGGCAGAGCTCCTACAATGAGCAGTTCTTC
CASRSEGGQSSYNEQFF
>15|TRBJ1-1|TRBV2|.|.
TGTGCCAGCAGTGAAAGTTGGACAGCGAACACTGAAGCTTTCTTT
CASSESWTANTEAFF
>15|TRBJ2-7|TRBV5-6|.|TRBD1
TGTGCCAGCAGCTTGTCGGCCAGGGGGCTCTACGAGCAGTACTTC
CASSLSARGLYEQYF
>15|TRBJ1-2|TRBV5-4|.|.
TGTGCCAGCAGCTTGGATCACCCCGGGCGGACGGGCTACACCTTC
CASSLDHPGRTGYTF
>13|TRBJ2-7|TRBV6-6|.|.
TGTGCCAGCAGTTACTCTGGGGCCTACGAGCAGTACTTC
CASSYSGAYEQYF
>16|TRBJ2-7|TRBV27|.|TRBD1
TGTGCCAGCAGTTTCCTCATTACGGGACAGGGCCTGGAGCAGTACTTC
CASSFLITGQGLEQYF
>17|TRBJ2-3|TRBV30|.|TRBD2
TGTGCCTGGAGTGGGACCGGGACTAGCGGGAACACAGATACGCAGTATTTT
CAWSGTGTSGNTDTQYF
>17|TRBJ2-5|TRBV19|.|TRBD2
TGTGCCAGTAGTACCCTAGCGGGGGGTCGAGGCCAAGAGACCCAGTACTTC
CASSTLAGGRGQETQYF
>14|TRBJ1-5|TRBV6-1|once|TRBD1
TGTGCCAGTCGAACCGGGACAGGTAATCAGCCCCAGCATTTT
CASRTGTGNQPQHF
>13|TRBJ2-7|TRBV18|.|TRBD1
TGTGCCAGCTCATTGGACAGGTCCTACGAGCAGTACTTC
CASSLDRSYEQYF
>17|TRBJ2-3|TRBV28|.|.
TGTGCCAGCAGTTCCCCCTTAACGGGGACCGCCACAGATACGCAGTATTTT
CASSSPLTGTATDTQYF
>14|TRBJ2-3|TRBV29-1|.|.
TGCAGCGTTGGAAGCTATTTTACCACAGATACGCAGTATTTT
CSVGSYFTTDTQYF
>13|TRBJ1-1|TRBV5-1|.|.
TGCGCCAGCAGCTTGTCGGGTCTCCCTGAAGCTTTCTTT
CASSLSGLPEAFF
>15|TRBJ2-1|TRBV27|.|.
TGTGCCAGCAGTTTAACGGGTAGCTCCTACAATGAGCAGTTCTTC
CASSLTGSSYNEQFF
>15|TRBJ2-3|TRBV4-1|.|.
TGCGCCAGCAGCCAAGATAGAGAGGGCACAGATACGCAGTATTTT
CASSQDREGTDTQYF
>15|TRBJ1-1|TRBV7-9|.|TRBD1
TGTGCCAGCAGCGGGACAGGGTTCGTAGGCACTGAAGCTTTCTTT
CASSGTGFVGTEAFF
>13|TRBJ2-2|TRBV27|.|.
TGTGCCAGCAGTTTATTAGGCACCGGGGAGCTGTTTTTT
CASSLLGTGELFF
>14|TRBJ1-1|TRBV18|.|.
TGTGCCAGCTCATACGGGGCGTGGGACACTGAAGCTTTCTTT
CASSYGAWDTEAFF
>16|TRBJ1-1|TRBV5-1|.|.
TGCGCCAGCAGCCCTACCCCGACAGTAACGAACACTGAAGCTTTCTTT
CASSPTPTVTNTEAFF
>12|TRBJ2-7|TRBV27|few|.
TGTGCCAGCAGTTTAGGGGGATCCGAGCAGTACTTC
CASSLGGSEQYF
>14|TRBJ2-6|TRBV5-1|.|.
TGCGCCAGCTTTACAGGGTCCGGGGCCAACGTCCTGACTTTC
CASFTGSGANVLTF
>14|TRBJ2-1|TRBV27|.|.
TGTGCCAGCAGTTTGAGGGGCCCCTACAATGAGCAGTTCTTC
CASSLRGPYNEQFF
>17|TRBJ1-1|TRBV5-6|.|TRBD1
TGTGCCAGCAGCTCACGAGAACGGGACAGATTTAACACTGAAGCTTTCTTT
CASSSRERDRFNTEAFF
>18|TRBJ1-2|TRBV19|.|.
TGTGCCAGTAGTGGGGCCCGGGGCAGGGAGTCAACAAACTATGGCTACACCTTC
CASSGARGRESTNYGYTF
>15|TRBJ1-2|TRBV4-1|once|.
TGCGCCAGCAGCCAAGTTTTCAGGGTAAACTATGGCTACACCTTC
CASSQVFRVNYGYTF
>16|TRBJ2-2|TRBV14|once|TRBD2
TGTGCCAGCAGCCAAGTGGGACTATCGAACACCGGGGAGCTGTTTTTT
CASSQVGLSNTGELFF
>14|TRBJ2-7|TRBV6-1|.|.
TGTGCCAGCAGCGCCTTTGGCAGCTCCTACGAGCAGTACTTC
CASSAFGSSYEQYF
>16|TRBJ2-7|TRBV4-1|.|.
TGCGCCAGCAGCCAAGAACGGTCAAGGGCAGGGGTCGAGCAGTACTTC
CASSQERSRAGVEQYF
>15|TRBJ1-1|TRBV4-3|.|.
TGCGCCAGCAGCCGAGGGTCAGAGATGAACACTGAAGCTTTCTTT
CASSRGSEMNTEAFF
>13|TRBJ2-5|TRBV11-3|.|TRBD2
TGTGCCAGCAGCCGGGGGGTAGGGGAGACCCAGTACTTC
CASSRGVGETQYF